This T cell receptor (beta chain) was found in a study of a mutant IDH1 vaccine in newly diagnosed glioma. The wider study: Patients got their first vaccination 4-6 weeks after radiotherapy alone, or with temozolomide cycles. Patients' prior therapy spanned radiotherapy, temozolomide, or both; most underwent both. General study points: Among patients, around 95% showed immune responses induced by the vaccine.

The table lists this clone with a count of one. The antigen remains undetermined. Time point meaning: week 5, during vaccination. Every vaccine dose comprised 300 ug of mutant IDH1 20-mer peptide plus topical imiquimod. Sequenced by immunoSEQ multiplex PCR; TCRdb stores in-frame clones only, minus some. Of around 78,000 clones listed, more than 85% are singletons. V gave up 4 bases and J gave up 5 bases; unmatched junction bases: 9. The CDR3 has 15 amino acids. The germline CDR1 and CDR2 sequences are SGHTS and YDEGEE. The J gene is TRBJ2-3, the V gene TRBV5-8; 8 bases fit TRBD2. Sample: PBMCs, taken from a glioma patient whose treatment included an IDH1 peptide vaccine. This clonotype was obtained from a woman in her fifties or sixties with glioma. The CDR3 region has the DNA TGTGCCAGCAGCCCCCGGGGGGGAGCGGAAGATACGCAGTATTTT. This sequence encodes CASSPRGGAEDTQYF.